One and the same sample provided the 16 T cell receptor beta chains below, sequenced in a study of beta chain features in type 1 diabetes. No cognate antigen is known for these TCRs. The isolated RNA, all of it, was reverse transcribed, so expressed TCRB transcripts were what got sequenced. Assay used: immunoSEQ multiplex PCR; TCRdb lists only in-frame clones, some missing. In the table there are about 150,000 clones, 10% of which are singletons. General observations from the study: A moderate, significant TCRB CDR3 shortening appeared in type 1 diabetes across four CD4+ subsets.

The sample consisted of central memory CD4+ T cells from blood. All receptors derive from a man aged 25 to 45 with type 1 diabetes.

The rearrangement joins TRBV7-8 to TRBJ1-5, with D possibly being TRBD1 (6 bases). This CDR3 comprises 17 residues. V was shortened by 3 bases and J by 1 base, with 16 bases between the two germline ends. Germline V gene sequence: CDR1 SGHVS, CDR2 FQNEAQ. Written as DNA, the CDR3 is TGTGCCAGCAGCTTGGGCTACAGGGAATTAAGCAATCAGCCCCAGCATTTT. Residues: CASSLGYRELSNQPQHF.

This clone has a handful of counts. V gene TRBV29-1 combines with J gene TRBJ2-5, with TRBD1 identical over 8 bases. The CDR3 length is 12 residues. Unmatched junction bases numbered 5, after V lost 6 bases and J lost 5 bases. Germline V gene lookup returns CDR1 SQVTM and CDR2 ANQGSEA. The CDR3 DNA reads TGCAGCGTGGACAGGGTTTGGGAGACCCAGTACTTC. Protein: CSVDRVWETQYF.

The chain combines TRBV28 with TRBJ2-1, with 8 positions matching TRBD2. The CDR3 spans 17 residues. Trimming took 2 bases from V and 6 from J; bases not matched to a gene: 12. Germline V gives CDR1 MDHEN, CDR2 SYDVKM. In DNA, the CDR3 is TGTGCCAGCAGTTTAAGTGCGCCGGGAGGGCCCGGCAATGAGCAGTTCTTC. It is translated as CASSLSAPGGPGNEQFF.

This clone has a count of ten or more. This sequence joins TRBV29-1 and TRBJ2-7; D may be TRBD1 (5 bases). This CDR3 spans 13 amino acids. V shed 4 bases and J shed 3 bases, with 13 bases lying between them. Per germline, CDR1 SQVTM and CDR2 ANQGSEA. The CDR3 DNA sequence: TGCAGCGTTGTCGGCAGGGAATTCTACGAGCAGTACTTC. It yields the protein CSVVGREFYEQYF.

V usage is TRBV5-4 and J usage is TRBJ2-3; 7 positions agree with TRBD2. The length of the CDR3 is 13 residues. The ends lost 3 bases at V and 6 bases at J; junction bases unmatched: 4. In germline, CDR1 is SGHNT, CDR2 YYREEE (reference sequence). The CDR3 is CASSYTSADTQYF. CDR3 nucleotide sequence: TGTGCCAGCAGCTATACTAGCGCCGATACGCAGTATTTT.

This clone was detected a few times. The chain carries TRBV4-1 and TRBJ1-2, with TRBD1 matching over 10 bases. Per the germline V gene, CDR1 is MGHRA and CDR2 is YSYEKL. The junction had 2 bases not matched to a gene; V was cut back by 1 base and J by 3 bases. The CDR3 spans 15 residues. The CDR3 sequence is CASSQAGTGDYGYTF. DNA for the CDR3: TGCGCCAGCAGCCAAGCTGGGACAGGGGACTATGGCTACACCTTC.

CDR3 loop: CASSLELTSGSKNIQYF. Written as DNA, the CDR3 is TGTGCCAGCAGCTTGGAATTGACTAGCGGCTCCAAAAACATTCAGTACTTC. This chain links TRBV4-2 with TRBJ2-4; TRBD2 aligns across 9 bases. The CDR3 extends over 17 amino acids. Germline V gene sequence: CDR1 LGHNA, CDR2 YNFKEQ. Trimming removed 5 bases from V and 2 bases from J; junction bases left unmatched: 10.

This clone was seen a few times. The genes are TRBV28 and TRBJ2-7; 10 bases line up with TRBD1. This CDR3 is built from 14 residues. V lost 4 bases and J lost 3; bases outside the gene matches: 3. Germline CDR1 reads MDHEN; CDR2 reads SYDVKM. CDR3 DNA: TGTGCCAGCAGTTCCGGGACAGGGGACTACGAGCAGTACTTC. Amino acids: CASSSGTGDYEQYF.

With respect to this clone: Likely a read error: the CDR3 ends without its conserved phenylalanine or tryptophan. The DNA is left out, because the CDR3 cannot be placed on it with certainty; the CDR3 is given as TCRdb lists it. This CDR3 reads CASSEGTAEL. The rearrangement links TRBV25-1 to TRBJ1-1. The CDR3 region is 10 residues in length, termini included. Per germline, CDR1 MGHDK and CDR2 SYGVNS.

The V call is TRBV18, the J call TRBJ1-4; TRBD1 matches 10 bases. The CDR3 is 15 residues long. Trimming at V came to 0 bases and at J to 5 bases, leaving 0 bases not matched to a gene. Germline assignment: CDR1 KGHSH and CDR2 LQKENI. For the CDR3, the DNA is TGTGCCAGCTCACCACCGGGACAGGGGAATGAAAAACTGTTTTTT. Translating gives CASSPPGQGNEKLFF.

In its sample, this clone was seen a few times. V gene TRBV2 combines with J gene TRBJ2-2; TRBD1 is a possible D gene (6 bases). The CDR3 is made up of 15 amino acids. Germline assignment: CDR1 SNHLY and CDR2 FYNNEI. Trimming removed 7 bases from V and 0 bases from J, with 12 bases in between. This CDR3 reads CASIVDRPNTGELFF. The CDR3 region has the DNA TGTGCCAGCATTGTGGACAGACCGAACACCGGGGAGCTGTTTTTT.

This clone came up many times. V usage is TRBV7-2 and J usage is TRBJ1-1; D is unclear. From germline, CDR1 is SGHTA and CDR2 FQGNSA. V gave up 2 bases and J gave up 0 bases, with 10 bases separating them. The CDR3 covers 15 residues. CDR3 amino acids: CASSLSAFMNTEAFF. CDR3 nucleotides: TGTGCCAGCAGCTTATCAGCGTTCATGAACACTGAAGCTTTCTTT.

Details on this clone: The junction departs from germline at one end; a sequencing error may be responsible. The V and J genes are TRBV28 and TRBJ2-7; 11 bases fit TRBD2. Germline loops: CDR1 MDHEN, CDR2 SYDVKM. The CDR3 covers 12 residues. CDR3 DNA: TGTGCCAGCAGTTTTAGTAGCGGGAGGGCCGACTTC. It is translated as CASSFSSGRADF. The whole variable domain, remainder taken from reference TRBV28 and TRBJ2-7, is DVKVTQSSRYLVKRTGEKVFLECVQDMDHENMFWYRQDPGLGLRLIYFSYDVKMKEKGDIPEGYSVSREKKERFSLILESASTNQTSMYLCASSFSSGRADFGPGTRLTVT.

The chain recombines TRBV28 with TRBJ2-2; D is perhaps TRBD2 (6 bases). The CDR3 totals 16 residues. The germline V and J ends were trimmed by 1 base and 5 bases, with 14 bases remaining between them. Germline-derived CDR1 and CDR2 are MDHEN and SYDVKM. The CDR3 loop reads CASSLSGMEGTGELFF. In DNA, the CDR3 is TGTGCCAGCAGTTTATCCGGAATGGAGGGGACCGGGGAGCTGTTTTTT.

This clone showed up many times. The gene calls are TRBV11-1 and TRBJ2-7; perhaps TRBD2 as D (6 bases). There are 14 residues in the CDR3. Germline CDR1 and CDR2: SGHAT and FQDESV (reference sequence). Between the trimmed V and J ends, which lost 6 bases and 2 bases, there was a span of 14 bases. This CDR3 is CASSGGDWAYEQYF. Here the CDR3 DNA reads TGTGCCAGCAGTGGAGGGGACTGGGCCTACGAGCAGTACTTC.

Here the CDR3 reads CASSASQGSQTEAFF. The CDR3 bases are TGTGCCAGCAGTGCCTCACAGGGGTCCCAGACTGAAGCTTTCTTT. The chain uses TRBV27 and TRBJ1-1, with 7 bases that match TRBD1. The CDR3 is 15 amino acids. Per germline, CDR1 MNHEY and CDR2 SMNVEV (reference sequence). V dropped 5 bases and J dropped 5; count of bases not matched to a gene: 11.